At least ten counts were recorded for the clone carrying this T cell receptor (beta chain). Its antigen is currently unknown. Template material for amplifying TCR beta CDR3 regions consisted of RNA transcripts. The HTBI primer set drove a first-round RT-PCR of the TCR CDR3. TCRdb reprocessed the multiplex PCR reads via MiXCR and lists one record per CDR3 protein. The top ten clones hold roughly 20% of a sample with under 400,000 distinct CDR3 sequences, approximately 14% of them seen once. CDR3 size: 14 residues. Germline V lookup: CDR1 MDHEN, CDR2 SYDVKM. V gave up 2 bases and J gave up 4 bases, with 11 bases separating them. This record comes from a study of T cells in Graves' hyperthyroidism and ophthalmopathy. Turning to the study itself: Peripheral blood specimens were obtained at initial diagnosis, prior to any treatment.

The study, taken as a whole, reports: Researchers found most expanded thyroid clonotypes above 0.001 in blood as well.

The V gene is TRBV28, the J gene TRBJ1-2; no definite D call. The sequence was obtained from a woman aged 60-75 years with Graves' ophthalmopathy. The material sequenced was blood. The CDR3 loop reads CASSLGPEFYGYTF. CDR3 DNA: TGTGCCAGCAGTTTAGGGCCGGAGTTCTATGGCTACACCTTC.